This T cell receptor (beta chain) was found in a study of blood T cell repertoires in COVID-19. Study context: The analysed material was cDNA or gDNA that came from T cells, B-cell-depleted T cells, or PBMCs.

Germline V CDR1 and CDR2: ENHRY, SYGVKD. The CDR3 covers 14 residues. V gave up 5 bases and J gave up 1 base, with 10 bases separating them. Produced via immunoSEQ multiplex PCR; TCRdb's table is partial and in-frame only. Among hundreds of thousands of clones listed, about 86% were seen once. During active infection, Seattle patients enrolled and were then monitored through disease. The chain employs TRBV10-3 and TRBJ2-3; the D is unclear. The sequence was collected from a woman in her 70s with COVID-19, enrolled during active disease. What was sequenced was peripheral blood. CDR3 region: CAISREYGTDTQYF. Here the CDR3 DNA reads TGTGCCATCAGTCGAGAGTACGGCACAGATACGCAGTATTTT.